This T cell receptor beta chain is drawn from a study of T-cell reconstitution after alpha-beta-depleted transplantation in children. Trimming at V came to 3 bases and at J to 4 bases, leaving 7 bases not matched to a gene. The CDR3 has 15 amino acids. Germline-derived CDR1 and CDR2 are LNHNV and YYDKDF (reference sequence). Study-wide results and caveats: In some patients, recipient T cells and intrathymic progenitors surviving conditioning explained high day-60 diversity. Newly made T cells mostly supplied T-cell counts and diversity one year after transplant.

This clonotype was seen more than once but under ten times. Its antigen remains unknown. Preparing the TCRbeta library involved the use of unique molecular identifiers. A single record per CDR3 protein comes from TCRdb applying MiXCR to the PCR reads. The table shows fewer than 550,000 distinct CDR3 sequences, with over 9.5% occurring only once. This specimen consisted of PBMCs, mostly from graft donor cells, obtained 180 days after TCRalphabeta/CD19-depleted stem cell transplant. The receptor's source is a female patient between 2 and 15 years old who had a stem cell transplant for aplastic anemia, so the T cells may come from the graft donor. V is TRBV15 and J is TRBJ1-2, with 8 bases that match TRBD1. For the CDR3, the DNA is TGTGCCACCAGCAGTCTACGGACAGGGCCCTATGGCTACACCTTC. Translation gives CATSSLRTGPYGYTF.